This TCR beta chain stems from a study of T-cell reconstitution after alpha-beta-depleted transplantation in children (dated by TCRdb to between 2015 and 2016). With regard to the full study: T-cell immune reconstitution after TCRalphabeta/CD19-depleted allogeneic hematopoietic cell transplantation in children was quantitatively tracked in the study by means of TCR repertoire profiling.

Libraries were built with PCR. The instrument given in TCRdb is Illumina HiSeq 2500. TCR library preparation used molecular barcoding, with unique molecular identifiers applied to normalize quantification of the TCRbeta repertoire. Clones were called with MiXCR by TCRdb after fastp trimmed the public reads at Q25, and only in-frame beta chains were retained. Rows with a matching CDR3 protein are joined into one entry that keeps the most common DNA and genes. The sample has around 380,000 distinct CDR3 sequences on record, roughly 10% of them singletons. The top ten clones comprise nearly 5.5% of the sample. Many counts were recorded for this clonotype. There is no known antigen for this receptor. Base qualities were left out, and no much larger clone turns up one base away. The CDR1 and CDR2 encoded by the germline V gene are SGHTA and FQGNSA. The CDR3 runs 13 residues from the cysteine to the phenylalanine. The entry retains the CDR3 DNA only, 39 bases that are in frame from base 1. V was cut back by 2 bases and J by 8 bases, leaving a gap of 12 bases between them.

The specimen was PBMCs from the stem cell graft donor, collected from the stem cell graft. This clonotype was sampled from a human donor who donated a stem cell graft to a child with acute myeloid leukemia. The rearranged chain carries TRBV7-2 and TRBJ1-1, with the identity of the D gene unclear. The CDR3 loop reads CASSLSGSREAFF. The nucleotide sequence reads TGTGCCAGCAGCTTAAGTGGGTCAAGAGAAGCTTTCTTT. Extended through the reference TRBV7-2 and TRBJ1-1 proteins, this CDR3 yields the full variable domain: GAGVSQSPSNKVTEKGKDVELRCDPISGHTALYWYRQSLGQGLEFLIYFQGNSAPDKSGLPSDRFSAERTGGSVSTLTIQRTQQEDSAVYLCASSLSGSREAFFGQGTRLTVV.